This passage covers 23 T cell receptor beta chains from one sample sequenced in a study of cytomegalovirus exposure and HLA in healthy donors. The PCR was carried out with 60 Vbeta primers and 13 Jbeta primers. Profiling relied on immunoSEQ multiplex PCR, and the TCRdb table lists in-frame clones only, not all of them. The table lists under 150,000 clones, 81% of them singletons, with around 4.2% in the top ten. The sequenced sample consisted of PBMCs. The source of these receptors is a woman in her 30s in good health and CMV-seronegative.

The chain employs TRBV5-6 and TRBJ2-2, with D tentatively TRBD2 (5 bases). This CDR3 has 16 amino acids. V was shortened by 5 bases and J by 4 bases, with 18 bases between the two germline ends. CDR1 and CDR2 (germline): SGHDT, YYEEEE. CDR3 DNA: TGTGCCAGCAGAAGTCGACCCGGAGGTGTCACCGGGGAGCTGTTTTTT. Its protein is CASRSRPGGVTGELFF.

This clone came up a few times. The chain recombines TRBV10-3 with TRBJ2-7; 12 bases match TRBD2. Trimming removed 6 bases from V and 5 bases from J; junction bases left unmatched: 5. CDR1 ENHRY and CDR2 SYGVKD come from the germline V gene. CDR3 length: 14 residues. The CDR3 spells CAIRTSGSLDEQYF. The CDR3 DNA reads TGTGCCATCAGGACTAGCGGGAGTCTGGACGAGCAGTACTTC.

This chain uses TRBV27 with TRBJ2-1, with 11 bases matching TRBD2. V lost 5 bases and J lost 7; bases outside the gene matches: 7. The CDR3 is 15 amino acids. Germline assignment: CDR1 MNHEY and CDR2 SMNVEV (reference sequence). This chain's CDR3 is CASSITSGSRNEQFF. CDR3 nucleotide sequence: TGTGCCAGCAGTATTACTAGCGGGAGTCGGAATGAGCAGTTCTTC.

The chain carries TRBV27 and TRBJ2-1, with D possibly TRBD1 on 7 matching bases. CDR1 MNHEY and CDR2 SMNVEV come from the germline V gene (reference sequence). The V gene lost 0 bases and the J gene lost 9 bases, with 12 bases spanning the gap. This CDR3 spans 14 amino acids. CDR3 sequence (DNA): TGTGCCAGCAGTTTATCGTGGAGGGGGCTTGAGCAGTTCTTC. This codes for CASSLSWRGLEQFF.

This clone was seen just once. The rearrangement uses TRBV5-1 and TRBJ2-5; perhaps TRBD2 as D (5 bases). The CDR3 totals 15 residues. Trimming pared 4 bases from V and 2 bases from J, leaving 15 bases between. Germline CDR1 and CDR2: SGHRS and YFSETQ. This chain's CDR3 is CASSGGGADQETQYF. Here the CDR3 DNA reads TGCGCCAGCAGCGGAGGTGGAGCTGATCAAGAGACCCAGTACTTC.

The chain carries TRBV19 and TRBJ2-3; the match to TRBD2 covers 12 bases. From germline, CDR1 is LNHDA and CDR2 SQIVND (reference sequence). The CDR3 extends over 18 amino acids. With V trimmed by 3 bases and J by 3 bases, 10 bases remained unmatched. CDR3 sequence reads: CASSILGLAGSRTDTQYF. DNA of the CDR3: TGTGCCAGTAGTATCCTTGGACTAGCGGGGTCGAGAACAGATACGCAGTATTTT.

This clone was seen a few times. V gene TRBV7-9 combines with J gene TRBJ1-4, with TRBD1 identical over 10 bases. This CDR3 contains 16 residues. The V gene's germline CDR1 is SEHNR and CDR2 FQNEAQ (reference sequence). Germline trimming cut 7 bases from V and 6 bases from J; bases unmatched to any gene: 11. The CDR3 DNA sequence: TGTGCCAGCACACCAGCTAGGGGGACAGGGGATGAAAAACTGTTTTTT. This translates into CASTPARGTGDEKLFF. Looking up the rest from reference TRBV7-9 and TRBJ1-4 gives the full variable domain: DTGVSQNPRHKITKRGQNVTFRCDPISEHNRLYWYRQTLGQGPEFLTYFQNEAQLEKSRLLSDRFSAERPKGSFSTLEIQRTEQGDSAMYLCASTPARGTGDEKLFFGSGTQLSVL.

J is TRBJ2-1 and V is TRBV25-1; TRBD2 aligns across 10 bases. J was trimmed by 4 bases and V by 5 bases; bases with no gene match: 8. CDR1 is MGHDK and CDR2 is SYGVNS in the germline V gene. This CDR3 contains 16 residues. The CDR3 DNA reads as TGTGCCAGCAGTTCCCCAAGCGGGAGGGATTACAATGAGCAGTTCTTC. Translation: CASSSPSGRDYNEQFF.

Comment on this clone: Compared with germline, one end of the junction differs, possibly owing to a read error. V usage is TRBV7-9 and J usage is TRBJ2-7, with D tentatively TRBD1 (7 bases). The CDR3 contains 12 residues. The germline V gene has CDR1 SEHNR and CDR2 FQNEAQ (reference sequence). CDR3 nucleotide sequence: TGTTCCAGCAGGGGGGCGGCCTACGAGCAGTACTTC. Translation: CSSRGAAYEQYF.

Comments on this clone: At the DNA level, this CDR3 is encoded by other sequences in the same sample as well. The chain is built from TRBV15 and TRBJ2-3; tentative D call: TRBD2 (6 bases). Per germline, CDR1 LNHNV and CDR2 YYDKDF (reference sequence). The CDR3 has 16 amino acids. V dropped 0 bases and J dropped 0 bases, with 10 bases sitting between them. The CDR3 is CATSRDPGGSTDTQYF. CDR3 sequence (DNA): TGTGCCACCAGCAGAGACCCAGGAGGGAGCACAGATACGCAGTATTTT.

CDR3 sequence (DNA): TGTGCCAGCAGTGAAAGCCCAGGGTCACCCCTCCACTTT. Its protein is CASSESPGSPLHF. This chain joins TRBV6-1 and TRBJ1-6; D is perhaps TRBD1 (5 bases). V was clipped by 2 bases and J by 10 bases, with 9 bases between them. This CDR3 is built from 13 residues. Germline V gene sequence: CDR1 MNHNS, CDR2 SASEGT.

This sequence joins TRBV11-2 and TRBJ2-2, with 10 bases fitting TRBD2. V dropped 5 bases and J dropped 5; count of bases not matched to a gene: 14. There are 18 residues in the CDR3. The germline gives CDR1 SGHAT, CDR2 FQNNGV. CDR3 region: CASSPLSQREGRTGELFF. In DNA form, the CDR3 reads TGTGCCAGCAGCCCCCTTTCCCAGCGGGAGGGCCGGACCGGGGAGCTGTTTTTT. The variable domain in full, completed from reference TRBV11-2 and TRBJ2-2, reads EAGVAQSPRYKIIEKRQSVAFWCNPISGHATLYWYQQILGQGPKLLIQFQNNGVVDDSQLPKDRFSAERLKGVDSTLKIQPAKLEDSAVYLCASSPLSQREGRTGELFFGEGSRLTVL.

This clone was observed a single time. The CDR3: CSVERTSGTGELFF. The CDR3 DNA follows: TGCAGCGTTGAACGGACTAGCGGGACCGGGGAGCTGTTTTTT. V gene TRBV29-1 combines with J gene TRBJ2-2; TRBD2 matches at 11 bases. V dropped 2 bases and J dropped 5; count of bases not matched to a gene: 1. The CDR3 loop spans 14 amino acids. Germline V gives CDR1 SQVTM, CDR2 ANQGSEA.

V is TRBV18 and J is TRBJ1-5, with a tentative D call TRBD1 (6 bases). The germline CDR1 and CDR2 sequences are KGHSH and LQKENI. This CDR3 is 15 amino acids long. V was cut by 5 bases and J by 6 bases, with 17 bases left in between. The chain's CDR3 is CASSGRWGRGQPQHF. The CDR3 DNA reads TGTGCCAGCTCAGGCAGGTGGGGGCGAGGTCAGCCCCAGCATTTT.

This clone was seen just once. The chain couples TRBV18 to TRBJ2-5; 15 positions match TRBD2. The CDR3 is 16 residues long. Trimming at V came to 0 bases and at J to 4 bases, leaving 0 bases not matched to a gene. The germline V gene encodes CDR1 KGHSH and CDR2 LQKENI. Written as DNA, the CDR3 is TGTGCCAGCTCACCACCGGGACTAGCGGGAGGAGAGACCCAGTACTTC. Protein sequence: CASSPPGLAGGETQYF.

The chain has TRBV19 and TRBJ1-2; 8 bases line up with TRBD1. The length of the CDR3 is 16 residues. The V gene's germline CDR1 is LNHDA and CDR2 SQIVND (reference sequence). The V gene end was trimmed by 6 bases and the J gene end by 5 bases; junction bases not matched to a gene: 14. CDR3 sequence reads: CASRQGQGMVGYGYTF. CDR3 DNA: TGTGCCAGTAGACAAGGACAGGGCATGGTAGGATATGGCTACACCTTC.

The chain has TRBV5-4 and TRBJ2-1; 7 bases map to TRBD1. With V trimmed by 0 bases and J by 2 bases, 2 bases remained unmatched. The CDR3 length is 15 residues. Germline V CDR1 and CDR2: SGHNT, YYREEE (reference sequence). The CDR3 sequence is CASSLGDRAYNEQFF. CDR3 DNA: TGTGCCAGCAGCTTGGGGGACAGAGCCTACAATGAGCAGTTCTTC.

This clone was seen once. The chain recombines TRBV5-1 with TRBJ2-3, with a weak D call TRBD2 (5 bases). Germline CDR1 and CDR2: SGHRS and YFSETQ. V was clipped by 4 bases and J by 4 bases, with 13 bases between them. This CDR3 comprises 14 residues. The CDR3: CASSERWRADTQYF. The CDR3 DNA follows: TGCGCCAGCAGCGAACGGTGGCGGGCAGATACGCAGTATTTT.

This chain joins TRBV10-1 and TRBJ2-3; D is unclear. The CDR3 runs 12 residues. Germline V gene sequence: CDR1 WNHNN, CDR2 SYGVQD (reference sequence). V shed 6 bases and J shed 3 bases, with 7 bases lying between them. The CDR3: CASSARTDTQYF. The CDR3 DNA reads TGCGCCAGCAGCGCCCGGACAGATACGCAGTATTTT.

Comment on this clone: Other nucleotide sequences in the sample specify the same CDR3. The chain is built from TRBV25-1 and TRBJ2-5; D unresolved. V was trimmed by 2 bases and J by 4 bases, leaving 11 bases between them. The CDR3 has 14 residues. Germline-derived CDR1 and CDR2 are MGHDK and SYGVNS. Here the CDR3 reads CASSERRHGETQYF. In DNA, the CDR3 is TGTGCCAGCAGTGAACGGCGGCACGGAGAGACCCAGTACTTC.

CDR3 residues: CASYRGTSHEQFF. CDR3 coding DNA: TGTGCCAGCTACCGGGGGACTTCCCATGAGCAGTTCTTC. The chain joins TRBV28 to TRBJ2-1, with D perhaps matching TRBD2 (6 bases). CDR1 and CDR2 (germline): MDHEN, SYDVKM. The CDR3 has 13 residues. The V end lost 8 bases, the J end lost 8 bases, and 16 bases lay between the germline ends.

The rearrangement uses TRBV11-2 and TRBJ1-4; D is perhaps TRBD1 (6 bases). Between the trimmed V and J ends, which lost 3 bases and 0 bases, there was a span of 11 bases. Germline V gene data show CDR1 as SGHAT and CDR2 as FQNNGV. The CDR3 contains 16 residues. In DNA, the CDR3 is TGTGCCAGCAGCTTGGGGGACAAAGCAACTAATGAAAAACTGTTTTTT. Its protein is CASSLGDKATNEKLFF.

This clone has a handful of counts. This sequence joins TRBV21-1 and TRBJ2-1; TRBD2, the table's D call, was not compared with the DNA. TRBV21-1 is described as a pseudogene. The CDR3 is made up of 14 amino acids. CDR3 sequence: CASNHPSSYNEQFF. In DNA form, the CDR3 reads TGTGCCAGCAACCACCCTAGCTCCTACAATGAGCAGTTCTTC.